This is a list of T cell receptor beta chains from one sample in a study of T cell repertoires in cytomegalovirus infection. TCRdb re-called the reads with MiXCR, one entry per CDR3 protein. The sample carries around 130,000 distinct CDR3 sequences, 8.8% recorded once. Sequencing was done on a sample of PBMCs. These receptors originate from a human donor in good health (CMV status not recorded). Some clones in this sample may be carry-over from other donors' samples. CDR3s include the opening cysteine and the closing phenylalanine or tryptophan. Fields, in order: D gene, clone size, J gene, V gene, CDR3 protein, CDR3 DNA. D genes are given only for firm matches. Not every row has a clone size; where given, it reads once, few, many or a size class.

>.|.|TRBJ1-4|TRBV19
CASSMKVVNEKLFF
TGTGCCAGTAGTATGAAGGTTGTGAATGAAAAACTGTTTTTT
>.|few|TRBJ1-6|TRBV2
CASSVNAKETPLHF
TGTGCCAGCAGTGTCAACGCGAAGGAGACACCCCTCCACTTT
>.|.|TRBJ1-1|TRBV28
CASTTNMNTEAFF
TGTGCCAGCACCACTAATATGAACACTGAAGCTTTCTTT
>TRBD2|many|TRBJ2-3|TRBV20-1
CSARDSRTSTTDTQYF
TGCAGTGCTAGAGATAGTAGGACTAGCACCACAGATACGCAGTATTTT
>.|many|TRBJ1-5|TRBV28
CASSRAQGTNSNQPQHF
TGTGCCAGCAGTCGCGCCCAGGGGACTAATAGCAATCAGCCCCAGCATTTT
>TRBD2|many|TRBJ2-1|TRBV20-1
CSASGGAPARSNEQFF
TGCAGTGCTAGCGGGGGGGCCCCTGCCCGGTCCAATGAGCAGTTCTTC
>.|many|TRBJ1-2|TRBV12-3/TRBV12-4
CASSTGPRGYTF
TGTGCCAGCAGTACCGGGCCCCGGGGCTACACCTTC
>.|many|TRBJ2-5|TRBV25-1
CASSQEYQETQYF
TGTGCCAGCTCTCAGGAATATCAAGAGACCCAGTACTTC
>TRBD2|many|TRBJ2-1|TRBV12-3/TRBV12-4
CASSPLAGRYNEQFF
TGTGCCAGCAGTCCACTAGCGGGGAGATACAATGAGCAGTTCTTC
>TRBD1|many|TRBJ1-2|TRBV7-2
CASSSNRGSYGYTF
TGTGCCAGCAGCTCGAACAGGGGTTCCTATGGCTACACCTTC
>TRBD2|many|TRBJ2-5|TRBV6-1
CASTRTSGGSWTQYF
TGTGCCAGCACCAGGACTAGCGGGGGTTCATGGACCCAGTACTTC
>.|many|TRBJ1-6|TRBV5-1
CASSLTQDNSPLHF
TGCGCCAGCAGCTTGACACAGGACAATTCACCCCTCCACTTT
>TRBD1|many|TRBJ1-2|TRBV29-1
CSVVGDSQSFASYTF
TGCAGCGTTGTAGGGGACAGCCAATCCTTTGCGTCCTACACCTTC
>.|many|TRBJ1-1|TRBV5-1
CASSLDTVGVNTEAFF
TGCGCCAGCAGCTTGGATACAGTTGGGGTAAACACTGAAGCTTTCTTT
>.|.|TRBJ2-7|TRBV20-1
CSARVGQSYDQYF
TGCAGTGCGAGGGTCGGACAGAGCTACGATCAGTACTTC
>.|many|TRBJ1-1|TRBV7-9
CASSPVGGAMNTEAFF
TGTGCCAGCAGCCCGGTTGGGGGGGCGATGAACACTGAAGCTTTCTTT
>TRBD2|few|TRBJ2-5|TRBV29-1
CSVDGTSGGAWETQYF
TGCAGCGTTGATGGGACTAGCGGGGGGGCCTGGGAGACCCAGTACTTC
>TRBD1|many|TRBJ2-7|TRBV20-1
CSARTGAYEQYF
TGCAGTGCTAGAACAGGGGCCTACGAGCAGTACTTC
>.|few|TRBJ1-5|TRBV6-4
CAIPDYSNQPQHF
TGTGCCATTCCGGATTATAGCAATCAGCCCCAGCATTTT
>.|many|TRBJ2-3|TRBV5-5
CASSGSLTDTQYF
TGTGCCAGCAGCGGTAGCCTCACAGATACGCAGTATTTT
>.|.|TRBJ2-1|TRBV7-9
CASSLEGPYEQFF
TGTGCCAGCAGCTTAGAGGGGCCCTATGAGCAGTTCTTC
>.|.|TRBJ2-3|TRBV7-2
CGRGSTDTQYF
TGTGGCAGAGGAAGCACAGATACGCAGTATTTT
>TRBD2|many|TRBJ2-7|TRBV28
CASSRGEPYEQYF
TGTGCCAGCAGCCGGGGGGAACCCTACGAGCAGTACTTC
>.|many|TRBJ2-1|TRBV6-5
CASRKLEISYNEQFF
TGTGCCAGCAGGAAACTTGAAATCTCCTACAATGAGCAGTTCTTC
>TRBD1|few|TRBJ1-1|TRBV19
CASREQGPRTEAFF
TGTGCCAGTAGGGAACAGGGGCCGAGGACTGAAGCTTTCTTT
>.|many|TRBJ1-6|TRBV7-2
CASSVGNSPLHF
TGTGCCAGCAGTGTGGGAAATTCACCCCTCCACTTT
>.|many|TRBJ1-1|TRBV20-1
CSAKTWGNTEAFF
TGCAGTGCTAAAACCTGGGGCAACACTGAAGCTTTCTTT
>TRBD2|.|TRBJ2-1|TRBV20-1
CSARDSQRGPSGEQFF
TGCAGTGCTAGAGATTCCCAGCGGGGGCCGTCGGGAGAGCAGTTCTTC
>.|many|TRBJ2-7|TRBV28
CASKSSAPYYEQYF
TGTGCCAGCAAAAGTAGCGCACCGTATTACGAGCAGTACTTC
>.|.|TRBJ1-1|TRBV20-1
CSATTGIGGNTEAFF
TGCAGTGCTACCACAGGGATTGGGGGGAATACTGAAGCTTTCTTT
>.|many|TRBJ1-1|TRBV20-1
CSARLGANTEAFF
TGCAGTGCTAGGCTAGGCGCAAACACTGAAGCTTTCTTT
>.|many|TRBJ1-1|TRBV12-3/TRBV12-4
CASSSDQNTEAFF
TGTGCCAGCAGCTCCGATCAGAACACTGAAGCTTTCTTT
>.|many|TRBJ1-1|TRBV19
CASSPQGGIVKEAFF
TGTGCCAGTAGTCCTCAGGGCGGGATCGTCAAAGAAGCTTTCTTT
>.|few|TRBJ1-1|TRBV18
CASSPARGAGNTEAFF
TGTGCCAGCTCACCAGCCCGCGGGGCGGGGAACACTGAAGCTTTCTTT
>.|.|TRBJ2-3|TRBV20-1
CSVQRAPDTQYF
TGCAGTGTTCAGCGGGCCCCAGATACGCAGTATTTT
>.|many|TRBJ1-5|TRBV2
CASKSPNQPQHF
TGTGCCAGCAAGTCCCCTAATCAGCCCCAGCATTTT